This is a list of T cell receptor beta chains from one sample in a study of blood T cells in healthy people across ages. One entry per CDR3 protein, called by TCRdb with MiXCR from the 5' RACE reads. The sample holds 780,000 or so distinct CDR3 sequences; less than 70% are singletons and the top ten take roughly two fifths. Material: blood. The receptors here all came from a man older than 75 in good health. CDR3s include the opening cysteine and the closing phenylalanine or tryptophan. The D gene is left open where the match is weak. Where a row states a size, it is once, few, many or the class of an expanded clone; other rows omit it.

TRBD1	TRBV3-1	TRBJ2-7	15	-	TGTGCCAGCAGCCCTTCTCCGGACAGGTTCTACGAGCAGTACTTC	CASSPSPDRFYEQYF
TRBD2	TRBV3-1	TRBJ2-1	15	-	TGTGCCAGCAGCCAAGTTCGCGGGAGCGGGGCTGAGCAGTTCTTC	CASSQVRGSGAEQFF
-	TRBV3-1	TRBJ1-6	13	once	TGTGCCAGCGGCAGCAGGGATAGATCACCCCTCCACTTT	CASGSRDRSPLHF
-	TRBV4-2	TRBJ1-1	16	once	TGTGCCAGCAGCCAAGAGGGGGTCTTGAGGGACACTGAAGCTTTCTTT	CASSQEGVLRDTEAFF
TRBD1	TRBV6-6	TRBJ1-4	14	few	TGTGCCAGCACCCACGACAGGGTCCGAGAAAAACTGTTTTTT	CASTHDRVREKLFF
-	TRBV6-1	TRBJ2-3	15	-	TGTGCCAGCAGGGGACCCGGGACGGTTCACAGATACGCGTATTTT	CASRGPGTVHRYAYF
-	TRBV12-3/TRBV12-4	TRBJ2-1	12	-	TGTGCCAGCAGTTTACTAAAAGATGAGCAGTTCTTC	CASSLLKDEQFF
TRBD2	TRBV20-1	TRBJ2-1	16	-	TGCAGTGCTAGAGGTTTATGGCTAGCGGGAGGGGATGAGCAGTTCTTC	CSARGLWLAGGDEQFF
TRBD1	TRBV3-1	TRBJ1-2	14	-	TGTGCCAGCAGCGAGGGGACAGGCCCGGGCGGCTACACCTTC	CASSEGTGPGGYTF
-	TRBV20-1	TRBJ2-1	19	-	TGCAGTGCATCTACGATCTACGATAGAATTAGCGGCAACTACAATGAGCAGTTCTTC	CSASTIYDRISGNYNEQFF
-	TRBV25-1	TRBJ2-4	15	few	TGTGCCAGCAGTCCTCAGGGGGGGCTGGGTGGCATTCAGTACTTC	CASSPQGGLGGIQYF
-	TRBV27	TRBJ2-3	15	-	TGTGCCAGCAGTACGAGGGATCCTAGCACAGATACGCAGTATTTT	CASSTRDPSTDTQYF
TRBD1	TRBV10-3	TRBJ2-5	14	few	TGTGCCATCAGTCTGGACAGGGGGCGAGAGACCCAGTACTTC	CAISLDRGRETQYF
TRBD1	TRBV27	TRBJ2-5	16	-	TGTGCCAGCAGTAGGATGCCGGGACAGGGACAAGAGACCCAGTACTTC	CASSRMPGQGQETQYF
TRBD2	TRBV20-1	TRBJ2-7	17	few	TGCAGTGCTAGATCCGGGACTAGCGGTTACTCCTCCTACGAGCAGTACTTC	CSARSGTSGYSSYEQYF
-	TRBV20-1	TRBJ1-5	16	few	TGCAGTGCCGAGTCGGCGACAGGACATAGCAATCAGCCCCAGCATTTT	CSAESATGHSNQPQHF
-	TRBV12-3/TRBV12-4	TRBJ1-1	13	-	TGTGCCAGCAGTCAACACCGGGACACTGAAGCTTTCTTT	CASSQHRDTEAFF
-	TRBV6-5	TRBJ2-1	15	once	TGTGCCAGCAGCCTAATGCCGAGCTCCTACAATGAGCAGTTCTTC	CASSLMPSSYNEQFF
-	TRBV29-1	TRBJ1-1	14	-	TGCAGCGTTGACTTTGGCAGCGGGAACACTGAAGCTTTCTTT	CSVDFGSGNTEAFF
TRBD2	TRBV6-6	TRBJ2-2	16	once	TGTGCCAGCAGCACCGGGACTAGCGGGAGCGCCGGGGAGCTGTTTTTT	CASSTGTSGSAGELFF
-	TRBV15	TRBJ2-7	16	-	TGTGCCACCAGCAGAGATCATGACACCAAAGCCTACGAGCAGTACTTC	CATSRDHDTKAYEQYF
TRBD1	TRBV4-1	TRBJ2-2	15	-	TGCGCCAGCAGCCCCACAGGGGCCGTGGTCGGGGAGCTGTTTTTT	CASSPTGAVVGELFF
TRBD1	TRBV6-4	TRBJ1-2	16	-	TGTGCCAGCAGTGACTCGGGGACAGCTGGGCCCTATGGCTACACCTTC	CASSDSGTAGPYGYTF
-	TRBV24-1	TRBJ2-5	16	-	TGTGCCACCAGTGATTTCCCAGGTTCCGTCAGGGAGACCCAGTACTTC	CATSDFPGSVRETQYF
-	TRBV3-1	TRBJ2-7	15	-	TGTGCCAGCAGCCAGGGGGACCTCCAGGGGAATGAGCAGTACTTC	CASSQGDLQGNEQYF
-	TRBV5-1	TRBJ2-1	14	-	TGCGCCAGCAGCTTGGAACCGACCTACAATGAGCAGTTCTTC	CASSLEPTYNEQFF
-	TRBV2	TRBJ1-2	15	-	TGTGCCAGCAAGTTCGTCCCACAGGAGAACTATGGCTACACCTTC	CASKFVPQENYGYTF
-	TRBV3-1	TRBJ1-2	14	few	TGTGCCAGCAGCCAAGAGACAAGGAAAGGTGGCTACACCTTC	CASSQETRKGGYTF
-	TRBV7-9	TRBJ2-7	15	-	TGTGCCAGCAGTTGGGGCGGGGTCTCAGGTCGCGAGCAGTACTTC	CASSWGGVSGREQYF
TRBD2	TRBV20-1	TRBJ2-3	12	-	TGCAGTCATGAGGCGGGGGGAGATACGCAGTATTTT	CSHEAGGDTQYF
TRBD1	TRBV10-3	TRBJ1-2	15	-	TGTGCCATCACCCAGGGACAGGGAGGTACCTATGGCTACACCTTC	CAITQGQGGTYGYTF
TRBD1	TRBV28	TRBJ1-5	13	-	TGTGCCAGCAGTTTCAGGGGGCGTCAGCCCCAGCATTTT	CASSFRGRQPQHF
TRBD2	TRBV2	TRBJ2-4	13	few	TGTGCCAGCACGGGACTAGCGAAGGTTCGGCAGTACTTC	CASTGLAKVRQYF
-	TRBV6-6	TRBJ2-7	13	-	TGTGCCAGCGCAACAGGTTCTACCTACGAGCAGTACTTC	CASATGSTYEQYF
-	TRBV2	TRBJ2-7	14	few	TGTGCCAGCAGTGTAGGGCGGATAAACTACGAGCAGTACTTC	CASSVGRINYEQYF
-	TRBV9	TRBJ2-7	13	-	TGTGCCAGCAGCGTGGGTGGGGCCGACGAGCAGTACTTC	CASSVGGADEQYF
-	TRBV5-1	TRBJ2-6	16	once	TGCGCCAGCAGCTTGCAACGCCAATCTGGGGCCAACGTCCTGACTTTC	CASSLQRQSGANVLTF
-	TRBV5-8	TRBJ2-6	17	-	TGTGCCAGCAGCGGACAAGGACGGAGCTCTGGGGCCAACGTCCTGACTTTC	CASSGQGRSSGANVLTF
TRBD1	TRBV12-3/TRBV12-4	TRBJ1-6	15	-	TGTGCCAGCAGTACGACAGGGTACGGTAATTCACCCCTCCACTTT	CASSTTGYGNSPLHF
-	TRBV29-1	TRBJ1-6	13	-	TGCAGCGTTTCTTTCGGGAAGGGTTCACCCCTCCACTTT	CSVSFGKGSPLHF
-	TRBV4-2	TRBJ2-4	17	-	TGTGCCAGCAGCCAAGATGGGGGGCAGGTTGCCAAAAACATTCAGTACTTC	CASSQDGGQVAKNIQYF
TRBD2	TRBV12-3/TRBV12-4	TRBJ2-5	18	-	TGTGCCAGCAGTTCAAGCTTTCGGGGACTAGCTGGGAACAATGAGCAGTACTTC	CASSSSFRGLAGNNEQYF
-	TRBV4-1	TRBJ2-1	15	-	TGCGCCAGCAGCCCTTATAGCGCAGGGGTTCATGAGCAGTTCTTC	CASSPYSAGVHEQFF
-	TRBV28	TRBJ2-3	11	-	TGTGCCAGCAGTTTCATCCTGCAGCAGTATTTT	CASSFILQQYF
TRBD2	TRBV27	TRBJ2-7	13	-	TGTGCCAGCAGAACGGGGGGAGGGTACGAGCAGTACTTC	CASRTGGGYEQYF
TRBD2	TRBV20-1	TRBJ2-3	14	-	TGCAGTGCTAGGGTTAGCGGGAGATCAGATACGCAGTATTTT	CSARVSGRSDTQYF
TRBD2	TRBV7-9	TRBJ2-7	15	-	TGTGCCAGCAGCCCCCGGGGGGGCGCATGGTACGAGCAGTACTTC	CASSPRGGAWYEQYF
-	TRBV27	TRBJ1-5	15	-	TGTGCCAGCAGTTTATATGGGGGGGGGGGAGAGCCCCAGCATTTT	CASSLYGGGGEPQHF
TRBD1	TRBV20-1	TRBJ2-7	14	few	TGCAGTGCTCCCCCAGGACAGGGACTCTACGAGCAGTACTTC	CSAPPGQGLYEQYF
-	TRBV20-1	TRBJ2-1	15	few	TGCAGTGCCAGGACTTGGCGGCCAAGACTCAATGAGCAGTTCTTC	CSARTWRPRLNEQFF
-	TRBV11-3	TRBJ2-3	15	-	TGTGCCAGCAGCCCCATAGCTGGGGGGCAGGATACGCAGTATTTT	CASSPIAGGQDTQYF
TRBD2	TRBV12-3/TRBV12-4	TRBJ2-5	15	-	TGTGCCAGCAGTTTAATAGCGGGAGTGGGCGAGACCCAGTACTTC	CASSLIAGVGETQYF
-	TRBV3-1	TRBJ2-2	15	-	TGTGCCAGCAGCGAAGGAGGGCCGGGCACCGGGGAGCTGTTTTTT	CASSEGGPGTGELFF
TRBD2	TRBV5-1	TRBJ2-3	15	few	TGCGCCAGCAGACTGGTGGCGGGAGGAACAGATACGCAGTATTTT	CASRLVAGGTDTQYF
TRBD2	TRBV3-1	TRBJ2-1	13	few	TGTGCCAGCAGCCAAGAGGTGGCTAGCGGGCAGTTCTTC	CASSQEVASGQFF
-	TRBV7-2	TRBJ1-2	14	few	TGTGCCAGCAGCCGGCGGGAAATAGACTATGGCTACACCTTC	CASSRREIDYGYTF
TRBD1	TRBV29-1	TRBJ2-4	14	many	TGCAGCGTTGAAGAGGGAAGGGGGCTCGGTGAGCAGTACTTC	CSVEEGRGLGEQYF
TRBD1	TRBV7-9	TRBJ2-2	15	-	TGTGCCAGCAGCAGAATGGACAGGGGATCCGGGGAGCTGTTTTTT	CASSRMDRGSGELFF
-	TRBV5-5	TRBJ2-7	14	-	TGTGCCAGCAGCATACAGGGTCCCTCCTACGAGCAGTACTTC	CASSIQGPSYEQYF